The present T cell receptor (beta chain) was sequenced within a study of shared clonotypes between healthy human individuals. About the study: Researchers drew samples from a couple of women and a few men aged 18 to 49.

The CDR3 totals 16 residues. Germline loops: CDR1 MDHEN, CDR2 SYDVKM. Trimming removed 3 bases at V and 0 bases at J, with 9 bases between. Deep-level running was used for the assay. Using immunoSEQ multiplex PCR, the repertoire was profiled, and TCRdb retains in-frame clones only, with some absent. The data hold about 1.5 million clones, with roughly 96% observed a single time. Sequencing was carried out using naive CD4+ T cells sorted from blood. Stated subset: CD45RA+ positively selected. The gene calls are TRBV28 and TRBJ2-6; D not resolved. The clonotype originates from a man aged 25-45 years in good health. The CDR3, as DNA: TGTGCCAGCAGTTTTGACGGTCCCTCTGGGGCCAACGTCCTGACTTTC. Its protein product is CASSFDGPSGANVLTF.